The present T cell receptor beta chain was sequenced within a study of identifying expanded T cells in peripheral blood. Study-level results: Approximately two-week clone count variance significantly increased as total template count grew. Approximately 1.1 clones differed between technical replicates, versus around 15 and 19 over time.

TCRdb keeps only in-frame clones here, not all; method: immunoSEQ multiplex PCR. The table shows over 65,000 clones, with approximately 90% occurring only once. CDR1 and CDR2 (germline): SGHRS, YFSETQ. This CDR3 is built from 14 residues. Trimming cost V 0 bases and J 10 bases, with 11 bases left between them. As concerns this clone: What it recognizes is unknown.

Collection occurred without any documented infections or immune events in donors. The receptor was isolated from a person aged 18 to 70 in good health. The chain links TRBV5-1 to TRBJ1-6; tentative D call: TRBD1 (5 bases). Sequencing was done on a sample of blood. The CDR3 DNA reads as TGCGCCAGCAGCTTGGGGGGCCTCATATCACCCCTCCACTTT. As protein: CASSLGGLISPLHF.